This TCR beta chain emerged from a study of blood T cell repertoires in COVID-19. Study information: The samples span acute and convalescent COVID-19 from the United States, Italy and Spain. Sources were T cells, B-cell-depleted T cells, or PBMCs; the material itself was cDNA or gDNA.

Germline CDR1 is LNHDA and CDR2 is SQIVND (reference sequence). This CDR3 has 18 residues. Trimming removed 7 bases from V and 0 bases from J; junction bases left unmatched: 11. In the authors' methods: Reference gene primer amplification in the assay estimated nucleated cell counts. TCRdb's table, derived via immunoSEQ multiplex PCR, lists solely in-frame clones and lacks some. The V and J calls and clone size were taken over from that table, and D and trimming were inferred from the DNA. This sample has 180,000 or so clones, with 70% to 90% found just once. Sequences were obtained from peripheral blood. V usage is TRBV19 and J usage is TRBJ2-6, with TRBD1 matching over 8 bases. The sequence derives from a man aged 40-55 years with active or convalescent COVID-19. CDR3 protein: CASNNPGQAISGANVLTF. The CDR3 nucleotides read TGTGCCAGTAATAATCCGGGACAGGCGATCTCTGGGGCCAACGTCCTGACTTTC.